The 25 T cell receptor beta chains given below trace back to one sample, sequenced in a study of glioma-infiltrating T cells. Amplification of TCR alpha and beta CDR3 regions from RNA used iRepertoire nested multiplex PCR. One entry per CDR3 protein, called by TCRdb with MiXCR from the multiplex PCR reads. The table includes about 380,000 distinct CDR3 sequences, roughly two fifths detected once. Sequencing was performed on glioma tissue, nonneoplastic brain tissue, or PBMCs (not recorded which). The receptors derive from a human donor with low-grade glioma or glioblastoma, undergoing nonglioma brain surgery, or in good health (not recorded which).

This clonotype turned up a few times. This sequence joins TRBV7-9 and TRBJ2-1, with 11 bases aligning to TRBD2. CDR3 size: 15 residues. Germline values: CDR1 SEHNR, CDR2 FQNEAQ (reference sequence). V lost 5 bases, J lost 8 bases, and 8 bases stayed unmatched. The CDR3 loop is CASSRLAGKRDEQFF. The CDR3 region has the DNA TGTGCCAGCAGCCGACTAGCGGGAAAGAGAGATGAGCAGTTCTTC.

The chain has TRBV7-2 and TRBJ2-3; 13 positions agree with TRBD2. V shed 7 bases and J 6 bases; nucleotides not matched to a gene: 10. CDR3 length equals 16 residues. The germline V gene encodes CDR1 SGHTA and CDR2 FQGNSA. CDR3 region: CASTLGGTSGVDTQYF. For the CDR3, the DNA is TGTGCCAGCACTTTGGGGGGGACTAGCGGGGTCGATACGCAGTATTTT.

Many counts were recorded for this clonotype. The genes are TRBV7-9 and TRBJ2-7; 8 nucleotides align to TRBD2. The CDR3 loop spans 15 amino acids. Germline CDR1 SEHNR, CDR2 FQNEAQ (reference sequence). The trim removed 5 bases at V and 3 bases at J, leaving 9 bases unmatched. The CDR3 region has the DNA TGTGCCAGCAGCCCTGCGGGGGGCAGATTCTACGAGCAGTACTTC. Its translation: CASSPAGGRFYEQYF.

This clonotype was counted ten times or more. CDR3 amino acids: CASSDRRGAEGAQFF. The CDR3, as DNA: TGTGCCAGCAGTGACCGAAGAGGCGCGGAGGGGGCACAGTTCTTC. V usage is TRBV6-1 and J usage is TRBJ2-1; D is possibly TRBD1 (7 bases). Germline V gene lookup returns CDR1 MNHNS and CDR2 SASEGT. The length of the CDR3 is 15 residues. The V and J ends lost 3 bases and 13 bases respectively, with 22 bases between them.

The chain has TRBV7-3 and TRBJ2-1, with 9 bases matching TRBD1. This CDR3 contains 17 residues. Germline CDR1 reads SGHTA; CDR2 reads FQGTGA. Trimming at V came to 5 bases and at J to 0 bases, leaving 8 bases not matched to a gene. CDR3 protein: CASSPGQGTSSYNEQFF. The CDR3 bases are TGTGCCAGCAGCCCGGGACAGGGAACGAGCTCCTACAATGAGCAGTTCTTC.

The V and J genes are TRBV29-1 and TRBJ2-2; no firm D call. Trimming stripped 4 bases from V and 6 bases from J, with 9 bases between. This CDR3 spans 12 amino acids. Germline V CDR1 and CDR2: SQVTM, ANQGSEA. The CDR3 DNA follows: TGCAGCGTTGTTTGGGGATCCGGGGAGCTGTTTTTT. This encodes CSVVWGSGELFF.

V and J are TRBV7-9 and TRBJ2-7, with a weak D call TRBD1 (5 bases). Germline-derived CDR1 and CDR2 are SEHNR and FQNEAQ (reference sequence). The CDR3 is 14 amino acids. The ends were cut back, 7 bases at V and 2 bases at J, with 15 bases in the middle. CDR3 sequence reads: CASNPDSSTYEQYF. In nucleotides, the CDR3 is TGTGCCAGCAACCCTGACAGTTCTACCTACGAGCAGTACTTC. The complete variable domain, with remaining parts taken from reference TRBV7-9 and TRBJ2-7, reads DTGVSQNPRHKITKRGQNVTFRCDPISEHNRLYWYRQTLGQGPEFLTYFQNEAQLEKSRLLSDRFSAERPKGSFSTLEIQRTEQGDSAMYLCASNPDSSTYEQYFGPGTRLTVT.

There are a few counts of this clonotype. J is TRBJ1-4 and V is TRBV4-1; a possible D gene is TRBD1 (5 bases). CDR1 and CDR2 (germline): MGHRA, YSYEKL. V was clipped by 4 bases and J by 6 bases, with 18 bases between them. The CDR3 is 16 residues long. This chain's CDR3 is CASSPQGGKHDEKLFF. The CDR3 nucleotides read TGCGCCAGCAGCCCTCAGGGTGGCAAACATGATGAAAAACTGTTTTTT.

This clonotype occurred once. This chain uses TRBV28 with TRBJ2-1; 12 nucleotides match TRBD2. In germline, CDR1 is MDHEN, CDR2 SYDVKM. The CDR3 runs to 16 residues. Trimming removed 4 bases from V and 4 bases from J; junction bases left unmatched: 5. CDR3 coding DNA: TGTGCCAGCAGTTCCGACGGACTAGCGGGATACAATGAGCAGTTCTTC. Its translation: CASSSDGLAGYNEQFF.

This clonotype occurred a few times. The chain combines TRBV27 with TRBJ2-5, with D possibly being TRBD2 (6 bases). The CDR3 loop spans 11 amino acids. V was cut by 3 bases and J by 9 bases, with 8 bases left in between. Germline-derived CDR1 and CDR2 are MNHEY and SMNVEV (reference sequence). CDR3 nucleotide sequence: TGTGCCAGCAGTTTGGGGGAGGCCCAGTACTTC. It codes for CASSLGEAQYF.

This clonotype has more than one count but fewer than ten. Sequence at one end of the junction differs from germline and may be a read error. This chain joins TRBV15 and TRBJ2-1; 8 bases agree with TRBD2. The CDR3 runs 15 residues. Germline CDR1 reads LNHNV; CDR2 reads YYDKDF (reference sequence). This chain's CDR3 is CATRKPGLGLNEQLF. The CDR3 coding sequence is TGTGCCACCAGGAAACCGGGACTAGGCCTCAATGAGCAGCTCTTC.

The genes are TRBV29-1 and TRBJ2-1; 8 bases are shared with TRBD2. Germline CDR1 reads SQVTM; CDR2 reads ANQGSEA. Trimming took 4 bases from V and 5 from J; bases not matched to a gene: 7. The CDR3 totals 14 residues. DNA of the CDR3: TGCAGCGTTGGGGGACTAGACTACCACAATGAGCAGTTCTTC. Translation: CSVGGLDYHNEQFF.

Worth noting for this clonotype: This may stem from a read error, because a much larger clone lies one nucleotide away. This sequence joins TRBV6-2 or TRBV6-3 and TRBJ2-1; 7 positions match TRBD2. The germline gives CDR1 MNHEY, CDR2 SVGEGT. The CDR3 totals 15 residues. The CDR3 sequence is CACSYASGPYNEQFF. In nucleotides, the CDR3 is TGTGCCTGCAGTTACGCTAGCGGACCCTACAATGAGCAGTTCTTC.

This chain joins TRBV6-1 and TRBJ2-5, with D possibly TRBD2 on 6 matching bases. V lost 6 bases, J lost 7 bases, and 15 bases lay in between. Germline lookup yields CDR1 MNHNS and CDR2 SASEGT. CDR3 length: 13 residues. The CDR3 loop is CASRIIEGGTQYF. DNA of the CDR3: TGTGCCAGCAGAATTATAGAGGGAGGGACCCAGTACTTC.

This clonotype was counted only a few times. The chain carries TRBV20-1 and TRBJ2-3, with D possibly TRBD1 on 6 matching bases. The germline V and J ends were trimmed by 6 bases and 1 base, with 11 bases remaining between them. The CDR3 contains 13 residues. Germline CDR1 and CDR2: DFQATT and SNEGSKA (reference sequence). CDR3 loop: CSASRGGTDTQYF. CDR3 bases: TGCAGTGCCAGCAGGGGCGGCACAGATACGCAGTATTTT.

This sequence joins TRBV9 and TRBJ1-1; D possibly corresponds to TRBD1 (5 bases). CDR1 SGDLS and CDR2 YYNGEE come from the germline V gene. This CDR3 is 14 amino acids long. The V end lost 4 bases, the J end lost 2 bases, and 12 bases lay between the germline ends. The chain's CDR3 is CASSTAGFNTEAFF. CDR3 coding DNA: TGTGCCAGCAGCACTGCAGGGTTTAACACTGAAGCTTTCTTT. Based on the CDR3 plus reference TRBV9 and TRBJ1-1, the full variable domain is DSGVTQTPKHLITATGQRVTLRCSPRSGDLSVYWYQQSLDQGLQFLIQYYNGEERAKGNILERFSAQQFPDLHSELNLSSLELGDSALYFCASSTAGFNTEAFFGQGTRLTVV.

The V and J genes are TRBV6-5 and TRBJ2-2, with D uncertain. The CDR3 runs 13 residues. The germline V and J ends were trimmed by 0 bases and 4 bases, with 3 bases remaining between them. From germline, CDR1 is MNHEY and CDR2 SVGAGI. CDR3 region: CASSYSITGELFF. The CDR3 nucleotides read TGTGCCAGCAGTTACTCCATCACCGGGGAGCTGTTTTTT.

The table lists this clonotype with a few counts. V gene TRBV19 combines with J gene TRBJ1-2; 7 bases fit TRBD1. CDR3 size: 15 residues. Germline V gene lookup returns CDR1 LNHDA and CDR2 SQIVND (reference sequence). Germline trimming cut 4 bases from V and 0 bases from J; bases unmatched to any gene: 5. The CDR3 is CASSTDRAANYGYTF. Here the CDR3 DNA reads TGTGCCAGTAGTACCGACAGGGCAGCTAACTATGGCTACACCTTC.

This clonotype was seen repeatedly, ten times or more. This sequence joins TRBV24-1 and TRBJ1-2; 7 nucleotides agree with TRBD1. V lost 4 bases to trimming and J lost 7 bases; unmatched junction nucleotides: 14. Germline CDR1 reads KGHDR; CDR2 reads SFDVKD. The CDR3 contains 16 residues. For the CDR3, the DNA is TGTGCCACCAGTGAATCGGGACAGCTAATATCTCGTGGCTACACCTTC. It yields the protein CATSESGQLISRGYTF.

In the case of this clonotype: One end of the junction does not line up with germline, which may come from a read error. In DNA form, the CDR3 reads TGCAGTGCTAGGGGTCCCATGAAAACTGAAGCTTTCTTT. It is translated as CSARGPMKTEAFF. This rearrangement joins TRBV20-1 to TRBJ1-1; D is ambiguous. This CDR3 has 13 residues. Germline values: CDR1 DFQATT, CDR2 SNEGSKA (reference sequence).

The chain is built from TRBV20-1 and TRBJ1-2, with 8 nucleotides matching TRBD1. Per the germline V gene, CDR1 is DFQATT and CDR2 is SNEGSKA (reference sequence). J gave up 8 bases and V 6 bases, and 11 bases lay outside the gene matches. This CDR3 contains 13 residues. The CDR3 reads CSAPGQVTPGYTF. The CDR3 DNA sequence: TGCAGTGCCCCGGGACAGGTGACCCCGGGCTACACCTTC.

Many counts were recorded for this clonotype. This chain links TRBV28 with TRBJ1-5, with a weak D call TRBD1 (5 bases). Germline V gene sequence: CDR1 MDHEN, CDR2 SYDVKM. Trimming removed 3 bases at V and 7 bases at J, with 10 bases between. The CDR3 sequence is 13 residues long. CDR3 region: CASSLAGGQPQHF. In DNA, the CDR3 is TGTGCCAGCAGTTTGGCCGGGGGACAGCCCCAGCATTTT.

V usage is TRBV19 and J usage is TRBJ1-1; D may be TRBD1 (5 bases). The length of the CDR3 is 14 residues. V lost 6 bases and J 4 bases, leaving 15 bases between the germline ends. Germline CDR1 reads LNHDA; CDR2 reads SQIVND (reference sequence). The CDR3 bases are TGTGCCAGTAGGCGGGCGGACGGGGGCACTGAAGCTTTCTTT. Protein sequence: CASRRADGGTEAFF.

The chain joins TRBV4-3 to TRBJ2-7, with TRBD1 matching over 7 bases. Trimming at V came to 3 bases and at J to 2 bases, leaving 4 bases not matched to a gene. In germline, CDR1 is LGHNA, CDR2 YSLEER. The CDR3 totals 14 residues. The CDR3: CASSQDRNAYEQYF. For the CDR3, the DNA is TGCGCCAGCAGCCAGGACAGGAATGCCTACGAGCAGTACTTC.

This chain joins TRBV12-3 or TRBV12-4 and TRBJ1-6; no definite D call. The length of the CDR3 is 14 residues. Trimming shortened V by 6 bases and J by 8 bases, and 14 bases separated the two germline ends. CDR3 residues: CASSVEGLDSPLHF. DNA for the CDR3: TGTGCCAGCAGCGTAGAAGGCCTAGATTCACCCCTCCACTTT.